Each of the 11 T cell receptor beta chains below was sequenced from the same sample in a study of blood T cells in healthy people across ages. Together with a sample-barcoded 5' primer, a J-beta primer mix was included in a second PCR lasting about 7 to 12 cycles. TCRdb passed the 5' RACE reads through MiXCR, listing each CDR3 protein once. Altogether some 1.5 million distinct CDR3 sequences are present, roughly 27% being singletons, with the ten largest covering 7.7%. The sequencing input was blood. The receptors here all came from a woman aged 30 to 39 in good health.

In this sample, this clonotype turned up a few times. This chain uses TRBV5-5 with TRBJ2-3, with D perhaps matching TRBD2 (7 bases). Germline-derived CDR1 and CDR2 are SGHKS and YYEKEE (reference sequence). This CDR3 is 16 amino acids long. V lost 4 bases, J lost 4 bases, and 19 bases lay in between. The CDR3 protein is CASSPFTRGGADTQYF. The CDR3 coding sequence is TGTGCCAGCAGCCCCTTTACAAGGGGGGGAGCAGATACGCAGTATTTT.

There are a few counts of this clonotype. The chain recombines TRBV6-5 with TRBJ2-7; TRBD1 matches 9 bases. The CDR3 has 14 amino acids. J gave up 7 bases and V 2 bases, and 6 bases lay outside the gene matches. CDR1 MNHEY and CDR2 SVGAGI come from the germline V gene. CDR3 in amino acids: CASSYGTGTWEQYF. CDR3 sequence (DNA): TGTGCCAGCAGTTACGGGACAGGGACGTGGGAGCAGTACTTC.

V gene TRBV4-1 combines with J gene TRBJ2-2; D is possibly TRBD1 (5 bases). Trimming left V 2 bases short and J 5 bases short, with 18 bases between. The V gene's germline CDR1 is MGHRA and CDR2 YSYEKL. This CDR3 has 17 residues. The DNA of the CDR3 is TGCGCCAGCAGCCAACCCTGGGTTGAAGGGGAAACCGGGGAGCTGTTTTTT. This codes for CASSQPWVEGETGELFF.

A few counts support this clonotype. At one boundary the junction diverges from the germline segment, which might be a read error. The chain has TRBV3-1 and TRBJ2-1; 15 positions match TRBD2. Germline-derived CDR1 and CDR2 are LGHDT and YNNKEL (reference sequence). This CDR3 is 16 amino acids long. CDR3 protein: CAGSHSGTSGGLEQFF. DNA for the CDR3: TGTGCCGGCAGCCACTCTGGGACTAGCGGGGGGCTCGAGCAGTTCTTC.

This clonotype was recorded at least ten times. V and J are TRBV18 and TRBJ2-4, with no clear D. Trimming cost V 3 bases and J 6 bases, with 9 bases left between them. The CDR3 has 13 residues. Germline lookup yields CDR1 KGHSH and CDR2 LQKENI. CDR3 in amino acids: CASSPLETNIQYF. The CDR3 DNA sequence: TGTGCCAGCTCACCCTTGGAGACAAACATTCAGTACTTC.

V and J are TRBV27 and TRBJ2-2; 7 bases line up with TRBD2. Unmatched junction bases numbered 4, after V lost 6 bases and J lost 6 bases. The CDR3 is 13 residues long. Germline loops: CDR1 MNHEY, CDR2 SMNVEV (reference sequence). The CDR3: CASRSGLAGELFF. CDR3 nucleotides: TGTGCCAGCAGAAGCGGACTAGCCGGGGAGCTGTTTTTT.

This clonotype was counted at least ten times. The chain couples TRBV29-1 to TRBJ2-7; 7 bases agree with TRBD1. The germline V gene encodes CDR1 SQVTM and CDR2 ANQGSEA. The CDR3 has 16 amino acids. The J segment lost 2 bases and the V segment lost 0 bases, leaving 10 bases of the junction unmatched. In nucleotides, the CDR3 is TGCAGCGTTGAAGATCAGGGGGACGTGGCACCCTACGAGCAGTACTTC. Translation: CSVEDQGDVAPYEQYF.

Turning to this clonotype: With a much larger clone just one base away, this may be a read error. V gene TRBV24-1 combines with J gene TRBJ2-5; 10 nucleotides match TRBD1. Germline V gene lookup returns CDR1 KGHDR and CDR2 SFDVKD. This CDR3 comprises 13 residues. The V segment lost 7 bases and the J segment 3 bases; nucleotides outside the gene matches: 1. For the CDR3, the DNA is TGTGCCACCAGGGGGACAGGGGAAGAGACCCAGTACTTC. Protein sequence: CATRGTGEETQYF.

This sequence joins TRBV7-2 and TRBJ2-5; the D is unclear. This CDR3 has 16 residues. The ends were cut back, 1 base at V and 2 bases at J, with 14 bases in the middle. Germline V lookup: CDR1 SGHTA, CDR2 FQGNSA. CDR3 in amino acids: CASSLGYGSSQETQYF. Written as DNA, the CDR3 is TGTGCCAGCAGCTTAGGTTACGGGTCGTCGCAAGAGACCCAGTACTTC.

This clonotype was observed at least ten times. The CDR3 DNA follows: TGCGCCAGCAGCTTGGCCGGGGCTAGCGGGGACCAAGAGACCCAGTACTTC. It encodes CASSLAGASGDQETQYF. V gene TRBV5-1 combines with J gene TRBJ2-5; 9 nucleotides match TRBD2. CDR3 length: 17 amino acids. Germline CDR1 is SGHRS and CDR2 is YFSETQ. Trimming took 0 bases from V and 0 from J; bases not matched to a gene: 6.

Comment on this clonotype: A read error is possible here, since a much larger clone lies one base away. The chain carries TRBV5-1 and TRBJ2-3; D possibly uses TRBD1 or TRBD2 (5 bases each). The germline CDR1 and CDR2 sequences are SGHRS and YFSETQ. V lost 0 bases, J lost 12 bases, and 14 bases lay in between. This CDR3 is built from 13 residues. Here the CDR3 reads CASSLGLRDPQYF. As DNA, the CDR3 is TGCGCCAGCAGCTTGGGCCTTAGGGACCCTCAGTATTTT.